This T cell receptor (beta chain) comes out of a study of T cells in localized non-small cell lung cancer (dated by TCRdb to 2018 to 2020). Study-wide context: The study analyzed T cell repertoires of a few hundred early-stage NSCLC patients, comparing tumors and uninvolved tumor-adjacent lungs. All 220 or so NSCLC patients in the cohort were treatment-naive and had localized lung tumors that were resected. Of the NSCLC patients, fewer than 150 were male and around 99 were female, and the mean age was around 70 years. Broad study findings and their caveats: Uninvolved tumor-adjacent lung showed the highest T cell clonality, higher than tumor, which suggests more focused antigenic responses in the uninvolved tumor-adjacent lung. Higher T cell density in blood was associated with longer overall survival, whereas higher clonality in adjacent lung was associated with shorter survival. Because the study design was exploratory, TCR variables were selected using unadjusted p-values without false-discovery rate correction. Because multi-region tumor sequencing was not performed, intratumor heterogeneity could not be ruled out. A median of around 62 of the top 100 tumor clones turned up in the paired uninvolved adjacent lung, and 25 to 30 of those clones also ranked among the top 100 of that same adjacent lung.

Inclusive of the bounding cysteine and phenylalanine, the CDR3 is 14 residues long. Left in the record is the CDR3 DNA by itself, 42 bases read in frame from the first base. CDR1 and CDR2 are drawn from the germline V gene: WSHSY, SAAADI. The germline V and J ends show losses of 6 bases and 5 bases respectively, and no gene match explains 6 bases of the junction. At diagnosis, peripheral blood, uninvolved tumor-adjacent lung and tumor were collected and were preserved as a mix of fresh-frozen and FFPE material. About this clone: Its cognate antigen has yet to be identified. Per-base quality was not reported, and no clone a single base away is much larger than it.

TCR beta CDR3 regions were sequenced from DNA using the immunoSEQ Assay. The study's own analysis went as follows. To compute T cell density, TCR beta template counts were normalized to usable DNA, which was estimated by amplifying housekeeping genes. Richness was estimated using the preseqR package, with extrapolation to 400,000 templates for PBMC samples and to 120,000 templates for tissue samples. Clonality was defined by subtracting Pielou's evenness from one. Tissue-enriched TCRs were identified by differential abundance testing using productive amino-acid clonotypes, minimum total count 5 and alpha 0.1. The Jaccard Index and the Morisita Overlap Index were used to measure repertoire overlap between compartments. GLIPH clustered TCR beta CDR3s with public tetramer-defined viral CDR3s; viral motifs required at least three viral sequences plus V-gene enrichment. Not all clones reach the TCRdb copy of this immuneACCESS table, which keeps in-frame sequences only. Checked studies attribute under half of the gap to unresolved V genes and leave the rest unexplained. The V and J calls and clone size were taken over from that table, and D and trimming were inferred from the DNA. This sample has 6,000 or so clones in its table, and approximately 40% of those were observed once. The top ten clonotypes cover 7.5% to 10% of the sample.

The sequence derives from a woman aged 40-70 years with stage II squamous cell lung carcinoma. The receptor chain draws on TRBV10-2 and TRBJ1-4; 7 junctional bases match TRBD1. Sequenced material: lung tumor tissue, taken before any cancer treatment. The nucleotide sequence is given as TGCGCCAGCAGCCCGACAGGGAAAAATGAAAAACTGTTTTTT. It is translated as CASSPTGKNEKLFF.